The rows below give T cell receptor beta chains drawn from one sample of a study of T cell responses to AZD1222 COVID-19 vaccine. Assay used: immunoSEQ multiplex PCR; TCRdb lists only in-frame clones, some missing. The sample records around 120,000 clones, 80% to 95% being singletons. The source was peripheral blood, collected on day 0 of AZD1222 vaccination. The receptor set was obtained from an adult in good health. Each CDR3 is given with its conserved first and last residue. Fields, in order: clone size, D gene, V gene, J gene, CDR3 protein, CDR3 DNA. A D gene is named only where the DNA matches it firmly. Rows give clone size only sometimes, using once, few, many, or a class for an expanded clone.

.	.	TRBV7-2	TRBJ1-4	CASSLNGGGNEKLFF	TGTGCCAGCAGCTTAAACGGGGGAGGTAATGAAAAACTGTTTTTT
.	.	TRBV9	TRBJ1-1	CASSSGVKRNTEAFF	TGTGCCAGCAGCTCTGGGGTCAAACGGAACACTGAAGCTTTCTTT
.	.	TRBV5-6	TRBJ2-2	CASQRSGAGELFF	TGTGCCAGCCAGCGGAGCGGCGCCGGGGAGCTGTTTTTT
.	.	TRBV4-1	TRBJ1-3	CASSQEGGGIVSGNTIYF	TGCGCCAGCAGCCAAGAGGGAGGGGGAATTGTCTCTGGAAACACCATATATTTT
.	.	TRBV19	TRBJ2-1	CASSIPQGGQFF	TGTGCCAGTAGTATACCTCAGGGGGGGCAGTTCTTC
.	.	TRBV2	TRBJ1-2	CASSVRGYGYTF	TGTGCCAGCAGTGTCAGGGGCTATGGCTACACCTTC
.	.	TRBV5-1	TRBJ1-1	CASSQKAGRWIQGTEAFF	TGCGCCAGCAGCCAGAAGGCGGGGCGTTGGATCCAGGGAACTGAAGCTTTCTTT
.	.	TRBV3-1/TRBV3-2	TRBJ2-5	CASSQAGNLPETQYF	TGTGCCAGCAGCCAAGCGGGGAACCTTCCAGAGACCCAGTACTTC
.	.	TRBV24-1	TRBJ1-5	CATSDSRVGNQPQHF	TGTGCCACCAGTGATTCTCGGGTTGGCAATCAGCCCCAGCATTTT
.	TRBD2	TRBV27	TRBJ2-3	CASRRGGLGTDTQYF	TGTGCCAGCAGGCGCGGGGGTTTGGGGACAGATACGCAGTATTTT
.	.	TRBV4-3	TRBJ1-2	CASSQDVGSSTGYTF	TGCGCCAGCAGCCAAGATGTGGGCAGTTCCACTGGCTACACCTTC
few	.	TRBV2	TRBJ2-7	CASSELGRGRGEGQYF	TGTGCCAGCAGTGAATTGGGAAGGGGCAGGGGAGAAGGGCAGTACTTC
.	.	TRBV5-1	TRBJ1-1	CASSLVSGEAFF	TGCGCCAGCAGCTTAGTCAGTGGTGAAGCTTTCTTT
.	.	TRBV7-2	TRBJ2-1	CASSLDPLYNEQFF	TGTGCCAGCAGCTTGGACCCACTATACAATGAGCAGTTCTTC
.	.	TRBV28	TRBJ1-4	CASSSIIMGNRNLPTNEKLFF	TGTGCCAGCAGTTCGATTATCATGGGGAACAGGAACCTTCCAACTAATGAAAAACTGTTTTTT
medium-sized	.	TRBV30	TRBJ2-7	CAWSWGTDPNEQYF	TGTGCCTGGAGTTGGGGTACAGACCCCAACGAGCAGTACTTC
.	TRBD1	TRBV30	TRBJ1-6	CAWSRGQFNSPLHF	TGTGCCTGGAGTAGGGGACAGTTTAATTCACCCCTCCACTTT
.	TRBD1	TRBV28	TRBJ2-5	CASSSRQGADQETQYF	TGTGCCAGCAGTTCGCGACAGGGGGCAGACCAAGAGACCCAGTACTTC
.	TRBD1	TRBV6-6	TRBJ2-7	CASGQGPYEQYF	TGTGCCAGCGGACAGGGCCCCTACGAGCAGTACTTC
.	.	TRBV2	TRBJ2-1	CASSVHNEQFF	TGTGCCAGCAGTGTCCACAATGAGCAGTTCTTC
.	TRBD1	TRBV4-3	TRBJ1-1	CASSLGGLANTEAFF	TGCGCCAGCAGTCTAGGGGGCCTAGCGAACACTGAAGCTTTCTTT
.	.	TRBV4-3	TRBJ2-6	CASSQDGSSGANVLTF	TGCGCCAGCAGCCAAGATGGGTCATCTGGGGCCAACGTCCTGACTTTC
.	TRBD2	TRBV5-1	TRBJ2-1	CASSPEGTNYNEQFF	TGCGCCAGCAGCCCCGAGGGGACTAATTACAATGAGCAGTTCTTC